This T cell receptor beta chain is drawn from a study of molecular identifiers for immune sequencing clone quantification. General observations from the study: Among about a million naive cells, as was reported, spiked Jurkat TCR RNA from one cell was detectable. The share of molecules held by clones above 20 RNA copies was over 98% in effector cells and under 1% in naive cells.

Based on a CD8+CD4-CCR7+CD45RA+ profile, naive CD8 T cells were sorted. Germline assignment: CDR1 SGHAT and CDR2 FQNNGV. Trimming removed 5 bases from V and 6 bases from J, with 9 bases in between. This CDR3 spans 12 amino acids. Of note for this clonotype: Its specificity is not known.

Methods described previously, with TCR primers listed, were used for bulk TCR libraries. TCRdb fed the PCR reads into MiXCR, producing one record per CDR3 protein. This sample yields 460,000 or so distinct CDR3 sequences, of which 20% to 25% are seen a single time; around 0.86% belongs to the top ten. V usage is TRBV11-2 and J usage is TRBJ2-3; D is unresolved. The TCR comes from a human donor in good health. Some libraries in this study had Jurkat cell RNA spiked in. The sequenced sample was naive CD8+ T cells from blood, with Jurkat cell RNA spiked in. Subset meaning: FACS-sorted CD8+CD4-CCR7+CD45RA+ naive T cells. CDR3 region: CASSGLSDTQYF. The CDR3 nucleotides are TGTGCCAGCAGCGGGCTATCGGATACGCAGTATTTT.